These 9 T cell receptor beta chains were sequenced from one sample in a study of shared clonotypes between healthy human individuals. TCRdb's table, derived via immunoSEQ multiplex PCR, lists solely in-frame clones and lacks some. The sample yields 700,000 to 950,000 clones, about 96% seen once. Selected positively for CCR7 and CD45RO-negative, naive CD8 cells excluded terminally differentiated effector memory CD45RA+ cells. Source material: naive CD8+ T cells sorted from blood. These receptors originate from a man younger than 45 in good health.

The chain joins TRBV15 to TRBJ1-5; D is ambiguous. V was clipped by 4 bases and J by 4 bases, with 17 bases between them. From germline, CDR1 is LNHNV and CDR2 YYDKDF (reference sequence). The CDR3 extends over 16 amino acids. Written as DNA, the CDR3 is TGTGCCACCAGCACGAGTCCGGGTGGGCGGAATCAGCCCCAGCATTTT. Protein product: CATSTSPGGRNQPQHF.

J is TRBJ2-7 and V is TRBV4-1, with 10 bases aligning to TRBD2. This CDR3 spans 16 amino acids. In germline, CDR1 is MGHRA, CDR2 YSYEKL. V lost 2 bases and J lost 0; bases outside the gene matches: 4. The CDR3 spells CASSQPSGRGSYEQYF. Written as DNA, the CDR3 is TGCGCCAGCAGCCAACCTAGCGGGAGAGGCTCCTACGAGCAGTACTTC.

This clone was picked up one time. This chain connects TRBV6-5 to TRBJ1-3; no clear D. CDR3 length equals 14 residues. V shed 4 bases and J shed 7 bases, with 14 bases lying between them. The germline V gene has CDR1 MNHEY and CDR2 SVGAGI. CDR3: CASSFRGPGNTIYF. The CDR3 DNA reads TGTGCCAGCAGTTTTCGTGGGCCGGGGAACACCATATATTTT.

The chain couples TRBV30 to TRBJ1-1; D is possibly TRBD1 (6 bases). Trimming cost V 0 bases and J 0 bases, with 11 bases left between them. Looked up from germline, CDR1 is GTSNPN and CDR2 is SVGIG (reference sequence). The CDR3 extends over 15 amino acids. CDR3 loop: CAWSVPTGLNTEAFF. The CDR3 nucleotides read TGTGCCTGGAGTGTCCCGACAGGATTGAACACTGAAGCTTTCTTT.

The chain recombines TRBV7-2 with TRBJ2-3; 13 nucleotides align to TRBD2. This CDR3 spans 16 amino acids. The junction had 4 bases not matched to a gene; V was cut back by 1 base and J by 6 bases. Germline V gene lookup returns CDR1 SGHTA and CDR2 FQGNSA. The DNA of the CDR3 is TGTGCCAGCAGCTTAGGGACTAGCGGGAGTTTGGATACGCAGTATTTT. Encoded protein: CASSLGTSGSLDTQYF. Variable domain in full (rest from reference TRBV7-2 and TRBJ2-3): GAGVSQSPSNKVTEKGKDVELRCDPISGHTALYWYRQSLGQGLEFLIYFQGNSAPDKSGLPSDRFSAERTGGSVSTLTIQRTQQEDSAVYLCASSLGTSGSLDTQYFGPGTRLTVL.

For this clone: Other DNA sequences in this specimen translate into the identical CDR3. This rearrangement joins TRBV7-9 to TRBJ2-1; TRBD1 matches at 7 bases. Germline values: CDR1 SEHNR, CDR2 FQNEAQ (reference sequence). This CDR3 comprises 15 residues. V lost 5 bases, J lost 4 bases, and 8 bases stayed unmatched. For the CDR3, the DNA is TGTGCCAGCAGCCACCGGGACAGACCTTACAATGAGCAGTTCTTC. Translating gives CASSHRDRPYNEQFF.

The V and J genes are TRBV29-1 and TRBJ2-7; D gene unclear. Germline CDR1 SQVTM, CDR2 ANQGSEA. The CDR3 is 10 amino acids. Trimming removed 0 bases from V and 5 bases from J, with 2 bases in between. CDR3 nucleotide sequence: TGCAGCGTTGAAGAACACGAGCAGTACTTC. Protein sequence: CSVEEHEQYF.

The rearrangement uses TRBV7-9 and TRBJ1-1, with D unresolved. The CDR3 spans 13 residues. Between the trimmed V and J ends, which lost 5 bases and 11 bases, there was a span of 18 bases. The germline V gene has CDR1 SEHNR and CDR2 FQNEAQ (reference sequence). CDR3 coding DNA: TGTGCCAGCAGCCAACCGGATCAGGAGGAGGCTTTCTTT. It translates to CASSQPDQEEAFF.

The chain joins TRBV4-3 to TRBJ2-1; 8 bases fit TRBD2. CDR3 length equals 16 residues. The ends lost 6 bases at V and 6 bases at J; junction bases unmatched: 13. Germline V gene lookup returns CDR1 LGHNA and CDR2 YSLEER. The CDR3 nucleotides are TGCGCCAGCAGTCCTGCGGCGGGAGGATTGTTCAATGAGCAGTTCTTC. Translated: CASSPAAGGLFNEQFF.